This is a list of T cell receptor beta chains from one sample in a study of preoperative IRX-2 immunotherapy in early breast cancer. Libraries were prepared by immunoSEQ multiplex PCR; TCRdb keeps only in-frame clonotypes and omits some of them. The table has 6,000 or so clones, around 75% seen once. This specimen consisted of tumor tissue, obtained before IRX-2 immunotherapy. These receptors came from a human donor with breast cancer. Both conserved end residues are part of each CDR3. Fields, in order: clone size, CDR3 length, V gene, J gene, CDR3 protein. Part of the rows lack a size; the others show once, few, many or a class for expanded clones.

NA	15	TRBV6-8	TRBJ1-6	CASSGRGPFNSPLHF
few	18	TRBV7-6	TRBJ2-5	CASSLGYSGGPAQETQYF
few	13	TRBV19	TRBJ1-5	CASQGQGNQPQHF
large	18	TRBV11-3	TRBJ1-2	CASSPTGTGNSGMRGYTF
NA	14	TRBV6-8	TRBJ1-1	CASSSVGSNTEAFF
medium-sized	14	TRBV14	TRBJ2-7	CASGSGQGLNEQYF
NA	16	TRBV7-1	TRBJ2-6	CASSLDWVGGANVLTF
NA	16	TRBV6-8	TRBJ1-1	CASSAGTGGADTEAFF
NA	15	TRBV6-8	TRBJ2-1	CASSDPRRRGHEQFF
NA	17	TRBV28	TRBJ2-6	CASIKRNRLSGANVLTF
NA	14	TRBV19	TRBJ2-5	CASMEGGRRETQYF
NA	15	TRBV12-2	TRBJ2-1	CATRTTGTSYNEQFF
NA	12	TRBV28	TRBJ1-1	CASSPGPFEAFF
NA	14	TRBV6-8	TRBJ2-5	CASPRTGYQETQYF
NA	13	TRBV14	TRBJ2-6	CASSQAGANVLTF
NA	14	TRBV22-1	TRBJ1-1	CASSLNWGGTEAFF
NA	17	TRBV27	TRBJ2-7	CASSSNNPWTSLGEQYF
few	14	TRBV6-8	TRBJ1-1	CASRGSGRRPEAFF
medium-sized	16	TRBV5-1	TRBJ2-7	CASSLESGGTPRGQYF
few	15	TRBV14	TRBJ2-3	CASSQEGLGRDTQYF
once	14	TRBV18	TRBJ2-5	CASSPSGNQETQYF
once	15	TRBV6-8	TRBJ2-7	CASSSSEASIYEQYF
NA	15	TRBV9	TRBJ1-4	CASRRPGQGFRKLFF
NA	17	TRBV19	TRBJ1-2	CASSSVDRGKLGYGYTF
once	14	TRBV16	TRBJ1-3	CASSQTSPGNTIYF
once	16	TRBV6-1	TRBJ1-5	CASSEAAAPGDQPQHF
NA	16	TRBV7-6	TRBJ1-5	CASSSGEIWGNQPQHF
NA	15	TRBV28	TRBJ1-1	CASTTRTGANTEAFF
hyperexpanded	15	TRBV6-8	TRBJ1-2	CASSTRTGRAYGYTF
NA	16	TRBV12-5	TRBJ1-1	CASNLQGGEKVTEAFF
NA	14	TRBV10-2	TRBJ1-5	CASSVDSYNQPQHF
medium-sized	14	TRBV6-8	TRBJ1-3	CASSEPYSGNTIYF
NA	15	TRBV5-1	TRBJ1-4	CASSVRTPENEKLFF
NA	14	TRBV5-1	TRBJ1-1	CASSLDRQGTEAFF
NA	14	TRBV19	TRBJ1-6	CASSAYAGNSPLHF
NA	13	TRBV7-1	TRBJ1-1	CASRSTEETEAFF
NA	14	TRBV5-1	TRBJ1-2	CASSLAGGLYGYTF
NA	16	TRBV6-8	TRBJ2-1	CASSTSGTGYYNEQFF
NA	15	TRBV11-3	TRBJ1-3	CASKRTGGSGNTIYF
NA	13	TRBV29-1	TRBJ1-2	CSARTGDAYGYTF
NA	15	TRBV6-8	TRBJ1-1	CASGSIFPMNTEAFF
NA	15	TRBV7-7	TRBJ2-1	CASSFDASIADEQFF
NA	13	TRBV6-8	TRBJ2-3	CAAGGRGRDTQYF
once	15	TRBV15	TRBJ1-2	CATSRDGEQTYGYTF
few	14	TRBV28	TRBJ1-2	CASRRGFRRNGYTF
NA	16	TRBV19	TRBJ2-5	CASSSAGLAGEGTQYF
NA	14	TRBV6-8	TRBJ2-7	CARVTSGTSLGQYF
NA	15	TRBV15	TRBJ2-1	CATSGGKRADNEQFF
NA	15	TRBV25-1	TRBJ2-1	CASSSWGLPYNEQFF
medium-sized	15	TRBV11-3	TRBJ2-3	CASSKRGAGIDTQYF
NA	14	TRBV19	TRBJ2-7	CASSFTGGWDEQYF
NA	15	TRBV18	TRBJ1-1	CASSPGLRGNTEAFF
NA	15	TRBV7-6	TRBJ2-1	CASSLGRGTRNEQFF
NA	18	TRBV19	TRBJ2-2	CASSMWLAGPTNTGELFF
once	15	TRBV5-1	TRBJ1-1	CASSLGQGTNTEAFF
few	13	TRBV5-8	TRBJ2-5	CASSSGYQETQYF
few	14	TRBV19	TRBJ2-4	CASSINGGKNIQYF